Included here is one T cell receptor beta chain sequence, with context. Its binding antigen is unknown. No qualities accompany the bases; no much larger clone lies one base away. The CDR3 measures 15 amino acids from cysteine to phenylalanine. Only the CDR3 region is kept as DNA, spanning 45 bases read in frame from base 1. The CDR1 and CDR2 encoded by the germline V gene (reference sequence) are LGHDT and YNNKEL. Trimming at the junction amounts to 0 bases on V and 0 bases on J, and the germline ends lie 6 bases apart. The record originates from a study of control samples from healthy donors and cancer patients (TCRdb year 2020). The library was produced with the immunoSEQ multiplex PCR assay. The clones in this table, taken by TCRdb from immuneACCESS, are in-frame only. Not every clone is retained; where verified, under half of the shortfall comes from an unresolved V gene, and the cause of the rest is unknown. Across this sample there are 150,000 or so clones, with over 85% seen only once. Around 9.3% of the sample belongs to the ten largest clones.

The TCR was taken from a woman between 40 and 55 years old in good health. Sequencing was carried out using blood. This receptor chain uses TRBV3-1 (or the pseudogene TRBV3-2) and TRBJ1-3; the D gene is unclear. The CDR3 protein is CASSQEPSSGNTIYF. The base sequence is TGTGCCAGCAGCCAAGAGCCGAGCTCTGGAAACACCATATATTTT.